What follows are 4 T cell receptor beta chains derived from one specimen sequenced in a study of T cell responses to AZD1222 COVID-19 vaccine (dated by TCRdb to the early 2020s). Per the publication, the time point label means: about 28 days (+/-7) after the second vaccine dose. Receptor libraries were prepared by the immunoSEQ multiplex PCR assay. TCRdb retrieved this table from immuneACCESS and kept in-frame rearrangements only. Not all clones are present; in checked studies, unresolved V genes account for under half, and no reason is known for the remainder. The table for this sample lists roughly 170,000 clones; 85% to 95% of them were counted only once. The ten largest clonotypes hold 1.6% of the sample. The specimen comprised peripheral blood, sampled 28 days after the second AZD1222 dose. The receptors were gathered from an adult who received the AZD1222 COVID-19 vaccine.

The chain joins TRBV27 to TRBJ1-6; 9 positions agree with TRBD1. Germline V CDR1 and CDR2: MNHEY, SMNVEV (reference sequence). V trimming: 5 bases; J trimming: 7 bases; junction bases outside the gene matches: 3. The length of the CDR3 is 14 residues. CDR3 in amino acids: CASSLGQGNSPLHF. For the CDR3, the DNA is TGTGCCAGCAGTCTAGGACAGGGGAATTCACCCCTCCACTTT.

The rearrangement uses TRBV6-2 or TRBV6-3 and TRBJ2-1; 10 nucleotides agree with TRBD2. Germline V gene data show CDR1 as MNHEY and CDR2 as SVGEGT. The CDR3 totals 15 residues. V shed 2 bases and J 5 bases; nucleotides not matched to a gene: 3. The CDR3 loop is CASSYLAGAHNEQFF. The CDR3 nucleotides are TGTGCCAGCAGTTACCTAGCGGGGGCGCACAATGAGCAGTTCTTC.

The V call is TRBV6-1, the J call TRBJ1-1; 7 nucleotides align to TRBD1. The CDR3 has 17 amino acids. The germline gives CDR1 MNHNS, CDR2 SASEGT. The junction had 14 bases not matched to a gene; V was cut back by 3 bases and J by 4 bases. CDR3 in DNA: TGTGCCAGCAGTGATCCGGGGATCAGGGGGGTAATCACTGAAGCTTTCTTT. This encodes CASSDPGIRGVITEAFF.

The chain couples TRBV18 to TRBJ1-2; D ambiguous. CDR3 length: 12 residues. Germline values: CDR1 KGHSH, CDR2 LQKENI. The ends were cut back, 5 bases at V and 6 bases at J, with 10 bases in the middle. In DNA, the CDR3 is TGTGCCAGCTCATCGTCTCCTGATGGCTACACCTTC. Residues: CASSSSPDGYTF.